This paragraph reports one TCR beta chain. As yet, its antigen is unknown. These data come from a study of T cells in Graves' hyperthyroidism and ophthalmopathy. Study-wide results and limits: The model identified upcoming ophthalmopathy a median approximately six months ahead of onset. A model of 13 V-J features distinguished ophthalmopathy from stable hyperthyroidism.

The CDR3 is 13 residues long. With 1 base removed from V and 6 bases from J, the gap between germline ends came to 10 bases. The V gene's germline CDR1 is LNHDA and CDR2 SQIVND (reference sequence). There were TCR beta CDR3 regions amplified from RNA transcripts. The primer set for the first-round RT-PCR of the TCR CDR3 was HTBI. TCRdb processed the multiplex PCR reads anew with MiXCR; each CDR3 protein has one entry. The data show roughly 500,000 distinct CDR3 sequences, with 46% seen just once and under 20% held by the top ten. Sample: peripheral blood or thyroid tissue (not recorded which). The TCR comes from an adult woman with Graves' disease, either hyperthyroidism or ophthalmopathy (not recorded which). The chain is built from TRBV19 and TRBJ2-7, with D hard to call. The CDR3 spells CASSIVSGREQYF. CDR3 coding DNA: TGTGCCAGTAGTATAGTGTCGGGTCGCGAGCAGTACTTC.